This T cell receptor (beta chain) is drawn from a study of metastatic and nonmetastatic thyroid tumors. Overall study context: Samples came from malignant and benign thyroid patients, and repertoires were compared across blood and tumor or nodule tissue. Study observations and caveats: Compared with benign nodules, malignant thyroid tumors were reported to have significantly higher TCR beta diversity in both blood and tumor.

This clone is classed as medium-sized. Its antigen is unidentified. No patient received treatment before thyroid surgery. As handled by the study authors: Between-group CDR3 differences, defined by clinicopathological status, yielded a distant-metastasis classifier for papillary thyroid cancer. Via MiXCR, TCRdb re-called the PCR reads. These V and J calls are TCRdb output, not the study's own analysis. The sample includes approximately 6,600 clones, 30% of them seen just once. Germline-derived CDR1 and CDR2 are DFQATT and SNEGSKA (reference sequence). The CDR3 has 15 amino acids. Trimming took 1 base from V and 1 from J, leaving 10 bases between them.

Sequencing used adjacent normal tissue. The chain uses TRBV20-1 and TRBJ2-2; D unresolved. The receptor comes from a female donor with papillary thyroid cancer or a benign thyroid nodule (not recorded which). Some clones in this sample may be carry-over from other donors' samples. CDR3: CSARGSKENTGELFF. The CDR3 DNA reads as TGCAGTGCTAGAGGGTCAAAGGAGAACACCGGGGAGCTGTTTTTT.